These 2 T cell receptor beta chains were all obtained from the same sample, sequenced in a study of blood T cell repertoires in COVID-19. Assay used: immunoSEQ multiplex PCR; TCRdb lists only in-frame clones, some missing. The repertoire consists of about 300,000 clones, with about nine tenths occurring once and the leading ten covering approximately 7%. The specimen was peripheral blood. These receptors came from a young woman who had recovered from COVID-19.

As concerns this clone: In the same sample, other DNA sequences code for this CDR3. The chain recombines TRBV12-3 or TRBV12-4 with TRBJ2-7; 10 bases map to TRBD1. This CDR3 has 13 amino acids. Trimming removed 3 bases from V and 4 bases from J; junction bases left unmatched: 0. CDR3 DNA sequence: TGTGCCAGCAGTTTGGGACAGGGGTACGAGCAGTACTTC. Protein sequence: CASSLGQGYEQYF.

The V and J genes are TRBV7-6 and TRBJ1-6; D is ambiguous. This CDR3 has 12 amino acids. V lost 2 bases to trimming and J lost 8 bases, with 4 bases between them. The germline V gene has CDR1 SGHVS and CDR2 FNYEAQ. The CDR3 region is CASSLPDSPLHF. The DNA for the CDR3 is TGTGCCAGCAGCTTACCCGATTCACCCCTCCACTTT. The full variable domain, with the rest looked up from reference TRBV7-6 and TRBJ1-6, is GAGVSQSPRYKVTKRGQDVALRCDPISGHVSLYWYRQALGQGPEFLTYFNYEAQQDKSGLPNDRFSAERPEGSISTLTIQRTEQRDSAMYRCASSLPDSPLHFGNGTRLTVT.